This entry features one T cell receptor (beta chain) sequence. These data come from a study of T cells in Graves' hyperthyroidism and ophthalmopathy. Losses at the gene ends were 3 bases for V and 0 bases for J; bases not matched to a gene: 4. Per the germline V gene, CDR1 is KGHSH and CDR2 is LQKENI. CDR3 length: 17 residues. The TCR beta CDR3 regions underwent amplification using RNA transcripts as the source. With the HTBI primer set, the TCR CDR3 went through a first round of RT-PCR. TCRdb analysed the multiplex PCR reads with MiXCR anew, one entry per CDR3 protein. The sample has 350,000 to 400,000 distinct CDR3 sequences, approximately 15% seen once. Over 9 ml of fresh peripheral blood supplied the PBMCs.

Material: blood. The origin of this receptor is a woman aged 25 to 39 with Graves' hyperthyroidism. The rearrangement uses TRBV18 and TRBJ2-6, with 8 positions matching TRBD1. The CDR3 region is CASSPGQVRSGANVLTF. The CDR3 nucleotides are TGTGCCAGCTCACCGGGACAGGTCCGCTCTGGGGCCAACGTCCTGACTTTC.